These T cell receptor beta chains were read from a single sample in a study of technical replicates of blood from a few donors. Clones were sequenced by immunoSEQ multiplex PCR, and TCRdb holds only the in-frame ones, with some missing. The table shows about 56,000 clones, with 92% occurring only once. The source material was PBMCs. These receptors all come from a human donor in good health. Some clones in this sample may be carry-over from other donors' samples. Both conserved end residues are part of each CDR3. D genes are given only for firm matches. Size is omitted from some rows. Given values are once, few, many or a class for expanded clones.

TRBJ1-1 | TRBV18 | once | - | CASSPGGGPWRTEAFF | TGTGCCAGCTCACCCGGCGGGGGCCCGTGGCGAACTGAAGCTTTCTTT
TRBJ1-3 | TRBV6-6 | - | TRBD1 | CASSPDRVRGNTIYF | TGTGCCAGCAGCCCAGACAGGGTACGGGGAAACACCATATATTTT
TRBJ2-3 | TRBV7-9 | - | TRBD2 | CASSRGAGGDLRTDTQYF | TGTGCCAGCAGCCGGGGAGCGGGGGGAGACCTTCGCACAGATACGCAGTATTTT
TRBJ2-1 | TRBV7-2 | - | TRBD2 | CASSLVASGGGYNEQFF | TGTGCCAGCAGCTTAGTGGCTAGCGGTGGGGGGTACAATGAGCAGTTCTTC
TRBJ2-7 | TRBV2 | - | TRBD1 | CASTDPGGLSYEQYF | TGTGCCAGCACCGATCCAGGGGGTCTCTCCTACGAGCAGTACTTC
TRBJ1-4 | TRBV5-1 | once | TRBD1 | CASSLGRGGGVGEKLFF | TGCGCCAGCAGCTTGGGCCGTGGAGGGGGCGTCGGAGAAAAACTGTTTTTT
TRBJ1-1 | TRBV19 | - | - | CASSNRQYTEAFF | TGTGCCAGTAGTAACAGACAGTACACTGAAGCTTTCTTT
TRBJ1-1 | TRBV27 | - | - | CASATGILVNTEAFF | TGTGCCAGCGCCACAGGGATCCTGGTGAACACTGAAGCTTTCTTT
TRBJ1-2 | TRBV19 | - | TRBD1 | CASSPQATGGWNGYTF | TGTGCCAGTAGTCCCCAGGCGACAGGGGGGTGGAATGGCTACACCTTC
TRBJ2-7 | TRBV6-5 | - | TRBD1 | CASSPRTGLYEQYF | TGTGCCAGCAGTCCACGGACAGGGTTGTACGAGCAGTACTTC
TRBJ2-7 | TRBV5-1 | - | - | CASSLVRGEQYF | TGCGCCAGCAGCTTGGTCCGGGGCGAGCAGTACTTC
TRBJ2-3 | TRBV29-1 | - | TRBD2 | CSVGGLVLDTQYF | TGCAGCGTTGGGGGACTAGTTTTAGATACGCAGTATTTT
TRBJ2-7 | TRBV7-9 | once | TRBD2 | CASSSRPGLAGNEQYF | TGTGCCAGCAGCTCCCGACCCGGACTAGCGGGAAACGAGCAGTACTTC
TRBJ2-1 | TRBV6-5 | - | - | CASSYGPTGFNEQFF | TGTGCCAGCAGTTACGGTCCGACAGGTTTCAATGAGCAGTTCTTC
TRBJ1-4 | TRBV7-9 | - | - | CASSLFPGRATNEKLFF | TGTGCCAGCAGCTTATTTCCGGGGAGAGCAACTAATGAAAAACTGTTTTTT
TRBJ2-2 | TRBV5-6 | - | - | CASSLASAEDTGELFF | TGTGCCAGCAGCTTGGCCTCGGCCGAGGACACCGGGGAGCTGTTTTTT
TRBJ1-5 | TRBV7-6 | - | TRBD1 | CALPLPTGNQPQHF | TGTGCCCTCCCCTTACCGACAGGGAATCAGCCCCAGCATTTT
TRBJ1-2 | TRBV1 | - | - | CTSSPRSGFGYTF | TGCACCAGCAGCCCACGTTCGGGATTCGGCTACACCTTC
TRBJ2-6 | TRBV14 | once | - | CASSRGTGSGANVLTF | TGTGCCAGCAGCCGAGGAACAGGGTCAGGGGCCAACGTCCTGACTTTC
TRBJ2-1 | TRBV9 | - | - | CASSVEWGGLNNEQFF | TGTGCCAGCAGCGTAGAATGGGGGGGGCTCAACAATGAGCAGTTCTTC
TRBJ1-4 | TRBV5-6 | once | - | CASTWRAGSNEKLFF | TGTGCCAGCACCTGGAGGGCAGGGTCAAATGAAAAACTGTTTTTT
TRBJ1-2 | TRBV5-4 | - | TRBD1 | CASSPWTGRMYGYTF | TGTGCCAGCAGCCCTTGGACAGGGCGGATGTACGGCTACACCTTC
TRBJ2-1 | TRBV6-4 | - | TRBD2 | CASNVLAGGSSYNEQFF | TGTGCCAGCAATGTACTAGCGGGGGGGAGCTCCTACAATGAGCAGTTCTTC
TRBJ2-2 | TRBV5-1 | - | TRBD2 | CASSPGLAGGNTGELFF | TGCGCCAGCAGCCCAGGACTAGCGGGAGGAAACACCGGGGAGCTGTTTTTT
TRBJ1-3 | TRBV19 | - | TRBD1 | CASRNAGTGYSGNTIYF | TGTGCCAGTAGGAACGCCGGGACAGGGTACTCTGGAAACACCATATATTTT
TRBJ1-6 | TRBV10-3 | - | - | CAISVGFGYNSPLHF | TGTGCCATCAGTGTAGGATTCGGGTATAATTCACCCCTCCACTTT
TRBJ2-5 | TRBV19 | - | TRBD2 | CASSIRTGTRQETQYF | TGTGCCAGTAGTATTAGGACCGGGACTAGGCAAGAGACCCAGTACTTC
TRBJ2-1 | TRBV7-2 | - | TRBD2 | CASSLFLAGGPKNEQFF | TGTGCCAGCAGCTTATTTCTAGCGGGGGGGCCCAAAAATGAGCAGTTCTTC
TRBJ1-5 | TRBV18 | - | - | CASSTQGNQPQHF | TGTGCCAGCTCAACCCAGGGGAATCAGCCCCAGCATTTT
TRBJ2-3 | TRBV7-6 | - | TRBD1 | CASSKTGVDTQYF | TGTGCCAGCAGTAAGACAGGGGTTGATACGCAGTATTTT
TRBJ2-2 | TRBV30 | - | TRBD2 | CAWRPPSGLPYTGELFF | TGTGCCTGGAGACCCCCTTCGGGACTACCTTACACCGGGGAGCTGTTTTTT
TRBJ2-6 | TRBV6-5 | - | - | CASSYSSLTGANVLTF | TGTGCCAGCAGTTACTCTAGTTTGACTGGGGCCAACGTCCTGACTTTC
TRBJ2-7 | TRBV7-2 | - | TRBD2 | CASSSVVAGAYEQYF | TGTGCCAGCAGCTCCGTGGTAGCGGGAGCCTACGAGCAGTACTTC
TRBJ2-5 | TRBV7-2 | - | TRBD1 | CASSYFTRGQETQYF | TGTGCCAGCAGCTACTTTACCAGGGGGCAAGAGACCCAGTACTTC
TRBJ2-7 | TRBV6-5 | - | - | CASSYEGGTYEQYF | TGTGCCAGCAGTTACGAGGGAGGCACCTACGAGCAGTACTTC
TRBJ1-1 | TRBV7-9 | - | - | CASSQDPLGGGGPNTEAFF | TGTGCCAGCAGCCAGGACCCCCTCGGCGGGGGCGGGCCGAACACTGAAGCTTTCTTT
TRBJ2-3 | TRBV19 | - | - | CASMPGQFPDTQYF | TGTGCCAGTATGCCAGGACAGTTTCCAGATACGCAGTATTTT
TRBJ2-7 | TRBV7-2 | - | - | CASSERQAYEQYF | TGTGCCAGCAGCGAGCGACAGGCCTACGAGCAGTACTTC
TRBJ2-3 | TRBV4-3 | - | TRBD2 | CASSQLTSGGTDTQYF | TGCGCCAGCAGCCAACTAACTAGCGGGGGGACAGATACGCAGTATTTT
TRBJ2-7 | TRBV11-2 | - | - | CASSLYRATYEQYF | TGTGCCAGCAGCCTATACAGGGCCACCTACGAGCAGTACTTC
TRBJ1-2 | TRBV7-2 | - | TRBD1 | CASSSQQGNGYTF | TGTGCCAGCAGCTCACAACAGGGGAATGGCTACACCTTC
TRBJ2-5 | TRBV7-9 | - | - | CASTLPASTDPDF | TGTGCCAGCACCTTACCGGCCTCGACAGACCCGGACTTC
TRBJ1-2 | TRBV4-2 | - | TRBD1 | CASSQVTGINYGYTF | TGTGCCAGCAGCCAAGTGACAGGGATTAACTATGGCTACACCTTC
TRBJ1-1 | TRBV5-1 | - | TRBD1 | CASSTGTVNTEAFF | TGCGCCAGCAGCACCGGGACAGTGAACACTGAAGCTTTCTTT
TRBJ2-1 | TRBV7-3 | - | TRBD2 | CASSLSWGLGNRNEQFF | TGTGCCAGCAGCTTATCTTGGGGACTAGGGAACAGGAATGAGCAGTTCTTC
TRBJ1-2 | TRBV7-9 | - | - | CASSLATSGRAYGYTF | TGTGCCAGCAGCTTAGCGACATCGGGCAGGGCCTATGGCTACACCTTC
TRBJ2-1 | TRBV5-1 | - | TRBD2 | CASSSPRLAGAYNEQFF | TGCGCCAGCAGCTCCCCCAGACTAGCTGGGGCCTACAATGAGCAGTTCTTC
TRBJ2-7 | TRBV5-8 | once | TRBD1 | CASSRDRDGYEQYF | TGTGCCAGCAGCCGGGACAGGGATGGCTACGAGCAGTACTTC
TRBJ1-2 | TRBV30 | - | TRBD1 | CAWGQGDVGYTF | TGTGCCTGGGGACAGGGGGACGTAGGCTACACCTTC
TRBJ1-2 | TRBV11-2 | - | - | CASSWLVISPGYTF | TGTGCCAGCAGCTGGTTAGTCATTTCCCCCGGCTACACCTTC
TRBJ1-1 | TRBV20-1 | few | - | CSAREGGITFF | TGCAGTGCTAGAGAGGGGGGGATAACTTTCTTT
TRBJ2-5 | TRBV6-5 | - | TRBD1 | CASSYGQGMKTQYF | TGTGCCAGCAGTTACGGACAGGGTATGAAGACCCAGTACTTC
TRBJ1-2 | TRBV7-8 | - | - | CASSLNRNGYTF | TGTGCCAGCAGCTTAAACAGGAATGGCTACACCTTC